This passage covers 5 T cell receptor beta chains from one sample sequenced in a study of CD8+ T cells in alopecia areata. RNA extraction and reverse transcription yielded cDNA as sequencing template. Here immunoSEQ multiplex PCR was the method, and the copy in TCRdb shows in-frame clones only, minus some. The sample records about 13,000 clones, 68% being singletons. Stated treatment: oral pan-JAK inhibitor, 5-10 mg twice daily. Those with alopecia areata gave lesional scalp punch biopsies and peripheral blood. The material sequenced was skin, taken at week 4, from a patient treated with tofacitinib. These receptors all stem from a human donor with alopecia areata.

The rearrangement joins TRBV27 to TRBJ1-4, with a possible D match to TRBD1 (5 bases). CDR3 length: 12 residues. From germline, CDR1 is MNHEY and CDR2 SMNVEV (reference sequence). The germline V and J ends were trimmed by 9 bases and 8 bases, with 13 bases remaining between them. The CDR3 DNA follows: TGTGCCAGGACCAGGGAGGGGGAAAAACTGTTTTTT. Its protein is CARTREGEKLFF.

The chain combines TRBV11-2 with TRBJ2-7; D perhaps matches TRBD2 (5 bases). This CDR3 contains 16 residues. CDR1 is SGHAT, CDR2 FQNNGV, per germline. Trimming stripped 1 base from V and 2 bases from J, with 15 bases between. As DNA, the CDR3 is TGTGCCAGCAGCTTAGCGGCCGCTTCAGCGGCCTACGAGCAGTACTTC. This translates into CASSLAAASAAYEQYF.

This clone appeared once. The CDR3 DNA reads as TGTGCCAGCAGGGACAGCAACGGGCCCCAGCATTTT. Translating gives CASRDSNGPQHF. The chain joins TRBV6-5 to TRBJ1-5, with a weak D call TRBD1 (6 bases). The V end lost 6 bases, the J end lost 9 bases, and 12 bases lay between the germline ends. Per the germline V gene, CDR1 is MNHEY and CDR2 is SVGAGI. The CDR3 spans 12 residues.

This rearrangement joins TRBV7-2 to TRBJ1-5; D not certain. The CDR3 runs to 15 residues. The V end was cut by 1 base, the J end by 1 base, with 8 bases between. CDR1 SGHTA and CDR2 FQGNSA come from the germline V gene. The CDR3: CASSLVSQSNQPQHF. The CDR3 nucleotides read TGTGCCAGCAGCTTAGTATCCCAGAGCAATCAGCCCCAGCATTTT.

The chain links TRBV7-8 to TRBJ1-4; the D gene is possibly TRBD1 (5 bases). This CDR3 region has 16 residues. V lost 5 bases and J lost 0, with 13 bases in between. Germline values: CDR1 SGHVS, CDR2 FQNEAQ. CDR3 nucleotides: TGTGCCAGCAGCGCCCTCCGGGACGCAACTAATGAAAAACTGTTTTTT. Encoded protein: CASSALRDATNEKLFF.